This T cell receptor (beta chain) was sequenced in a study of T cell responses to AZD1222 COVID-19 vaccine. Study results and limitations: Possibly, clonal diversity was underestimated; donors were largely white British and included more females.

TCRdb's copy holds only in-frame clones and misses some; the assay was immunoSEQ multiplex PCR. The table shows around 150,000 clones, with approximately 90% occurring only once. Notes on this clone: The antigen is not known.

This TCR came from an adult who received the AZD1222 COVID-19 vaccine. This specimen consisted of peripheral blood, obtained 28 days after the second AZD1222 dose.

The CDR3 loop is CASRLSGRAGYNEQFF. The CDR3 DNA reads as TGTGCCAGCAGGCTCAGCGGGAGGGCCGGCTACAATGAGCAGTTCTTC. This chain joins TRBV27 and TRBJ2-1; 10 bases line up with TRBD2. J lost 3 bases, V lost 6 bases, and 8 bases had no gene match. Per germline, CDR1 MNHEY and CDR2 SMNVEV (reference sequence). The CDR3 loop spans 16 amino acids.